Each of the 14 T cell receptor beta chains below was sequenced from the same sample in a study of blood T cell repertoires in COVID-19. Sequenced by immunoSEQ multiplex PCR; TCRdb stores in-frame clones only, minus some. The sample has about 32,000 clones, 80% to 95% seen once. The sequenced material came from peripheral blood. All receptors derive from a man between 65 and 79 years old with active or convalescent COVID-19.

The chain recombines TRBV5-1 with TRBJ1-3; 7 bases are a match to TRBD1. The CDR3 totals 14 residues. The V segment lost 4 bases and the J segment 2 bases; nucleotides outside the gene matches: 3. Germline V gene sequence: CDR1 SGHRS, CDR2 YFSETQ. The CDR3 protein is CASSEQGTGNTIYF. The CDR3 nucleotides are TGCGCCAGCAGCGAACAGGGGACTGGAAACACCATATATTTT.

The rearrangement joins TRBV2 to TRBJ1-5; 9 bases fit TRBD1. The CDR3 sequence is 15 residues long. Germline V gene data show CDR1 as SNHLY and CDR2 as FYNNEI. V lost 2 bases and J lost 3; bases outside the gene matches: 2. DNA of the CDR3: TGTGCCAGCAGTGAATGGGACAGGGTCAATCAGCCCCAGCATTTT. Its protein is CASSEWDRVNQPQHF.

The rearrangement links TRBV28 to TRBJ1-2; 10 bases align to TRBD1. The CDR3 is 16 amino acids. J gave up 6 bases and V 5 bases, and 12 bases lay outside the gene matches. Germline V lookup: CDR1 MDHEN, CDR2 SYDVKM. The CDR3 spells CASSPPVTGTGDGYTF. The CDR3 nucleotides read TGTGCCAGCAGTCCCCCGGTGACCGGGACAGGGGATGGCTACACCTTC.

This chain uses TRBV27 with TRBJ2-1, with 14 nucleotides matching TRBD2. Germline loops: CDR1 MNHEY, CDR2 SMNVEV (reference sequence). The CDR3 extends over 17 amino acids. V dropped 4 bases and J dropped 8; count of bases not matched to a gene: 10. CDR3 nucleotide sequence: TGTGCCAGCAGTTCCTCGACTAGCGGGAGGGCCAGAGATGAGCAGTTCTTC. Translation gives CASSSSTSGRARDEQFF.

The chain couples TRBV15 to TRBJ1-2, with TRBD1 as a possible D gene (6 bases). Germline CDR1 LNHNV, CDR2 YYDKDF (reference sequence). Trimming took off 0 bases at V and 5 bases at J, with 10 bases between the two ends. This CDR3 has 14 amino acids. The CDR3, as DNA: TGTGCCACCAGCAGAGAAATAGGACAGTATGGCTACACCTTC. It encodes CATSREIGQYGYTF.

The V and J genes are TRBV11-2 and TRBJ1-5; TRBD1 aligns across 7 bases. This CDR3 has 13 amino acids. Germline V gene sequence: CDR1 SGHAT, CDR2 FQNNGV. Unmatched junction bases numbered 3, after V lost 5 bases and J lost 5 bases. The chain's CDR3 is CASSLGQHQPQHF. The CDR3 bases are TGTGCCAGCAGCCTGGGACAGCATCAGCCCCAGCATTTT.

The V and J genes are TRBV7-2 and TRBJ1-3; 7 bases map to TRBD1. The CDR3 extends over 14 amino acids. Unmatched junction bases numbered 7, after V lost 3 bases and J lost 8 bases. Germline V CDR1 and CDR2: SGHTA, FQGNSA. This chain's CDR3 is CASSLSDRAHTIYF. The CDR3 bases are TGTGCCAGCAGCTTGTCCGACAGGGCGCACACCATATATTTT. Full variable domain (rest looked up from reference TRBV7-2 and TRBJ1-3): GAGVSQSPSNKVTEKGKDVELRCDPISGHTALYWYRQSLGQGLEFLIYFQGNSAPDKSGLPSDRFSAERTGGSVSTLTIQRTQQEDSAVYLCASSLSDRAHTIYFGEGSWLTVV.

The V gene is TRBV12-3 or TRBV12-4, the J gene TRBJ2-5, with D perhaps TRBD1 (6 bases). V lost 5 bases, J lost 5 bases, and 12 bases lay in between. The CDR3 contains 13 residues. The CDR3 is CASSEQGGETQYF. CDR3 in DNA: TGTGCCAGCAGTGAACAGGGTGGCGAGACCCAGTACTTC.

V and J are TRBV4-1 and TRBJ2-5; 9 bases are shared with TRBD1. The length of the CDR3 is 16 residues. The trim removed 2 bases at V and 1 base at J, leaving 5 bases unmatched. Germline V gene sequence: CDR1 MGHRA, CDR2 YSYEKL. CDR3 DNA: TGCGCCAGCAGCCAACCGGGACAGGGCCTCCAAGAGACCCAGTACTTC. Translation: CASSQPGQGLQETQYF.

DNA for the CDR3: TGTGCCAGCAGTTTATATGGGACAGGGAACACCTTC. This gives the protein CASSLYGTGNTF. The chain joins TRBV27 to TRBJ1-2; 9 bases are shared with TRBD1. Losses at the gene ends were 1 base for V and 12 bases for J; bases not matched to a gene: 3. The CDR3 covers 12 residues. Germline V lookup: CDR1 MNHEY, CDR2 SMNVEV (reference sequence).

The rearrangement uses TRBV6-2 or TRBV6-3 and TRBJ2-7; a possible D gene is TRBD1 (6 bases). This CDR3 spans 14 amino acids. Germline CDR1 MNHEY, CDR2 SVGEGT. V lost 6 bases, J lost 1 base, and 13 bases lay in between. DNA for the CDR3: TGTGCCAGCAGCCGCGACGGACAGTCCTACGAGCAGTACTTC. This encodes CASSRDGQSYEQYF.

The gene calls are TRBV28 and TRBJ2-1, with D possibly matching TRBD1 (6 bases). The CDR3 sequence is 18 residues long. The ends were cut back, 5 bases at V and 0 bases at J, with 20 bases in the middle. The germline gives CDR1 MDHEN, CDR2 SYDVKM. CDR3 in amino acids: CASSPDLFSGDSYNEQFF. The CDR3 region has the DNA TGTGCCAGCAGTCCGGACTTGTTTTCAGGGGACTCCTACAATGAGCAGTTCTTC.

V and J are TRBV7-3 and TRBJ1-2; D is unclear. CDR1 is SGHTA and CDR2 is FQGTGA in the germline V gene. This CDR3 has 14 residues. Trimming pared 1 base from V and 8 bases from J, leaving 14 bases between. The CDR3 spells CASSLIGGSRGYTF. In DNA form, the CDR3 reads TGTGCCAGCAGCTTAATAGGAGGGTCGCGCGGCTACACCTTC.

The CDR3 loop reads CASSPRDTDTQYF. In nucleotides, the CDR3 is TGCGCCAGCAGTCCCCGGGACACAGATACGCAGTATTTT. V is TRBV5-1 and J is TRBJ2-3; D possibly corresponds to TRBD2 (5 bases). CDR3 size: 13 residues. Trimming stripped 5 bases from V and 2 bases from J, with 9 bases between. CDR1 is SGHRS and CDR2 is YFSETQ in the germline V gene.